The 2 T cell receptor beta chains below were found in one sample sequenced in a study of cytomegalovirus exposure and HLA in healthy donors. The primer mix had 60 Vbeta and 13 Jbeta primers. Profiling relied on immunoSEQ multiplex PCR, and the TCRdb table lists in-frame clones only, not all of them. The table lists fewer than 70,000 clones. Material for sequencing was PBMCs. Every receptor here comes from a woman younger than 30 in good health and CMV-seronegative.

V and J are TRBV30 and TRBJ2-1, with D perhaps TRBD2 (6 bases). The ends were cut back, 5 bases at V and 6 bases at J, with 14 bases in the middle. Germline values: CDR1 GTSNPN, CDR2 SVGIG (reference sequence). The CDR3 is 13 residues long. CDR3: CAWEEWRGNEQFF. The DNA for the CDR3 is TGTGCCTGGGAGGAATGGCGGGGCAATGAGCAGTTCTTC.

The chain joins TRBV7-9 to TRBJ1-2; D remains unclear. The CDR3 has 13 residues. Trimming took off 7 bases at V and 8 bases at J, with 17 bases between the two ends. In germline, CDR1 is SEHNR, CDR2 FQNEAQ (reference sequence). This chain's CDR3 is CASNEHLEKGYTF. CDR3 nucleotide sequence: TGTGCCAGCAACGAACACCTGGAGAAGGGCTACACCTTC.